These T cell receptor beta chains were read from a single sample in a study of T cell responses to AZD1222 COVID-19 vaccine. Some clones are missing from TCRdb's copy, which holds only in-frame ones; the method was immunoSEQ multiplex PCR. This table has over 110,000 clones, roughly 93% appearing once. The input for sequencing was peripheral blood, taken 28 days after the second AZD1222 dose. The receptor source for this set is an adult who received the AZD1222 COVID-19 vaccine. Both conserved end residues are part of each CDR3. A D gene is named only where the DNA matches it firmly. Some rows have no size entry. The others give once, few or many, or a class for an expanded clone.

TRBV11-2	once	TRBJ2-1	-	16	CASSLDMRGPYNEQFF	TGTGCCAGCAGCTTAGATATGCGGGGTCCCTACAATGAGCAGTTCTTC
TRBV18	-	TRBJ1-3	-	15	CASSPQGSSGNTIYF	TGTGCCAGCTCACCCCAGGGGAGCTCTGGAAACACCATATATTTT
TRBV28	-	TRBJ1-2	TRBD1	14	CASSPEDRVKGYTF	TGTGCCAGCAGTCCAGAGGACAGGGTAAAGGGCTACACCTTC
TRBV19	-	TRBJ1-4	-	14	CASSIGQSGEKLFF	TGTGCCAGTAGTATTGGACAGAGTGGCGAAAAACTGTTTTTT
TRBV6-5	-	TRBJ1-4	-	14	CASGPGLYNEKLFF	TGTGCCAGCGGGCCGGGACTTTATAATGAAAAACTGTTTTTT
TRBV6-5	-	TRBJ2-3	-	15	CASSYGRDGRDTQYF	TGTGCCAGCAGTTACGGACGCGACGGTCGAGATACGCAGTATTTT
TRBV5-6	once	TRBJ1-4	TRBD1	15	CASSPARDSNEKLFF	TGTGCCAGCAGCCCGGCGCGGGACAGTAATGAAAAACTGTTTTTT
TRBV19	once	TRBJ1-3	-	16	CASSSGQLSSGNTIYF	TGTGCCAGTAGCTCCGGACAGCTTAGCTCTGGAAACACCATATATTTT
TRBV5-5	once	TRBJ1-4	-	13	CASSLGIGEKLFF	TGTGCCAGCAGTTTAGGGATTGGCGAAAAACTGTTTTTT
TRBV7-3	-	TRBJ1-2	-	13	CASSLGGNYGYTF	TGTGCCAGCAGCTTAGGTGGCAACTATGGCTACACCTTC
TRBV3-1/TRBV3-2	-	TRBJ2-3	TRBD2	18	CASSPGLAGATGTDTQYF	TGTGCCAGCAGCCCAGGTCTAGCGGGGGCCACCGGCACAGATACGCAGTATTTT
TRBV28	-	TRBJ1-6	-	16	CASSPDGTFYNSPLHF	TGTGCCAGCAGCCCCGACGGGACATTTTATAATTCACCCCTCCACTTT
TRBV7-9	-	TRBJ1-2	-	16	CASSISDAPGIYGYTF	TGTGCCAGCAGCATATCGGACGCCCCGGGGATCTATGGCTACACCTTC
TRBV18	-	TRBJ1-3	-	18	CASSFNTWRQTSGNTIYF	TGTGCCAGCTCATTCAATACTTGGAGGCAGACCTCTGGAAACACCATATATTTT
TRBV19	-	TRBJ2-7	-	13	CASRSGANYEQYF	TGTGCCAGTAGGAGCGGAGCCAACTACGAGCAGTACTTC
TRBV4-1	once	TRBJ1-4	TRBD1	18	CASSQDKGNRGLGEKLFF	TGCGCCAGCAGCCAAGATAAGGGGAACAGGGGGTTAGGCGAAAAACTGTTTTTT
TRBV6-5	-	TRBJ2-1	TRBD2	16	CASSYSPGGLSNEQFF	TGTGCCAGCAGTTACTCTCCGGGGGGGCTTTCAAATGAGCAGTTCTTC
TRBV28	-	TRBJ1-1	TRBD1	16	CASSQRDRPLSVEAFF	TGTGCCAGCAGCCAGAGGGACAGGCCTTTGTCGGTTGAAGCTTTCTTT
TRBV4-3	-	TRBJ1-1	TRBD1	12	CASSRDRGEAFF	TGCGCCAGCAGCAGGGACAGAGGTGAAGCTTTCTTT
TRBV7-2	-	TRBJ1-2	-	14	CASSPTRGLDGYTF	TGTGCCAGCAGCCCGACCCGGGGGCTCGATGGCTACACCTTC
TRBV5-1	once	TRBJ2-5	TRBD1	17	CASSSKPTGALGETQYF	TGCGCCAGCAGCTCCAAACCGACAGGGGCGTTAGGAGAGACCCAGTACTTC
TRBV28	-	TRBJ1-6	-	14	CASSPRGEGSPLHF	TGTGCCAGCAGCCCGCGGGGGGAAGGATCACCCCTCCACTTT
TRBV13	-	TRBJ2-1	-	16	CASSVRTGRVYNEQFF	TGTGCCAGCAGCGTCCGGACTGGGAGAGTTTACAATGAGCAGTTCTTC
TRBV6-2/TRBV6-3	-	TRBJ1-1	-	16	CASSQDPTFRDSEAFF	TGTGCCAGCAGCCAGGACCCGACATTCAGAGACTCTGAAGCTTTCTTT
TRBV28	once	TRBJ1-2	TRBD1	15	CASSPRTGNPYGYTF	TGTGCCAGCAGTCCACGGACAGGGAACCCCTATGGCTACACCTTC
TRBV4-1	-	TRBJ2-3	-	15	CASSQGPLSADTQYF	TGCGCCAGCAGCCAAGGCCCCCTGAGCGCAGATACGCAGTATTTT
TRBV5-4	few	TRBJ1-1	-	13	CASRTEMNTEAFF	TGTGCCTCAAGGACGGAGATGAACACTGAAGCTTTCTTT
TRBV6-6	-	TRBJ1-2	-	14	CASRARLGDYGYTF	TGTGCCAGCAGGGCCCGCTTGGGAGACTATGGCTACACCTTC
TRBV7-2	-	TRBJ2-3	-	14	CASSLGLNTDTQYF	TGTGCCAGCAGCTTGGGACTGAACACAGATACGCAGTATTTT
TRBV4-3	-	TRBJ2-1	-	15	CASSQESAGGNEQFF	TGCGCCAGCAGCCAAGAATCCGCAGGGGGGAATGAGCAGTTCTTC